Following are 22 T cell receptor beta chains from one sample sequenced in a study of yellow fever vaccine responses in identical twins. TCRdb reanalysed the RT-PCR reads using MiXCR and keeps one entry per CDR3 protein. The sample holds about 4,300 distinct CDR3 sequences, over 85% seen once. Specimen: T cells from blood (PBMCs), unsorted or a sorted subset (not recorded which), collected before or after yellow fever vaccination (not recorded which). Every receptor here comes from a woman aged 18-35 years who received the yellow fever vaccine.

The rearrangement joins TRBV5-6 to TRBJ1-6; tentatively, D is TRBD1 (6 bases). This CDR3 spans 16 amino acids. V lost 4 bases to trimming and J lost 4 bases, with 15 bases between them. CDR1 SGHDT and CDR2 YYEEEE come from the germline V gene. CDR3 loop: CASSATGSSYNSPLHF. The DNA of the CDR3 is TGTGCCAGCAGCGCTACAGGGTCGAGTTATAATTCACCCCTCCACTTT. The variable domain in full, completed from reference TRBV5-6 and TRBJ1-6, reads DAGVTQSPTHLIKTRGQQVTLRCSPKSGHDTVSWYQQALGQGPQFIFQYYEEEERQRGNFPDRFSGHQFPNYSSELNVNALLLGDSALYLCASSATGSSYNSPLHFGNGTRLTVT.

This clonotype was seen once. CDR3 DNA: TGTGCCACCAGTGATTCTCCCTACGAGCAGTACTTC. This sequence encodes CATSDSPYEQYF. The chain carries TRBV24-1 and TRBJ2-7; D is uncertain. The CDR3 covers 12 residues. Looked up from germline, CDR1 is KGHDR and CDR2 is SFDVKD. V lost 2 bases to trimming and J lost 2 bases, with 3 bases between them.

This chain uses TRBV14 with TRBJ2-7; D remains ambiguous. Germline lookup yields CDR1 SGHDN and CDR2 FVKESK. This CDR3 has 12 residues. V lost 1 base and J lost 4, with 5 bases in between. The CDR3 region is CASSQVKYEQYF. CDR3 DNA: TGTGCCAGCAGCCAAGTTAAGTACGAGCAGTACTTC.

V gene TRBV11-3 combines with J gene TRBJ2-7; D possibly corresponds to TRBD2 (5 bases). This CDR3 spans 13 amino acids. Germline CDR1 is SGHNT and CDR2 is YENEEA. V lost 3 bases and J 7 bases, leaving 13 bases between the germline ends. The CDR3 region has the DNA TGTGCCAGCAGCTTGGGCCACGGGGTGGAGCAGTACTTC. It is translated as CASSLGHGVEQYF.

The chain has TRBV11-1 and TRBJ2-3, with 11 bases fitting TRBD2. The CDR3 consists of 15 residues. Trimming at V came to 5 bases and at J to 2 bases, leaving 3 bases not matched to a gene. Germline V gene lookup returns CDR1 SGHAT and CDR2 FQDESV (reference sequence). CDR3 sequence reads: CASSPGLADTDTQYF. CDR3 sequence (DNA): TGTGCCAGCAGCCCGGGACTAGCGGACACAGATACGCAGTATTTT.

V is TRBV29-1 and J is TRBJ1-1; D ambiguous. The ends were cut back, 3 bases at V and 5 bases at J, with 10 bases in the middle. Germline V gene sequence: CDR1 SQVTM, CDR2 ANQGSEA. The CDR3 loop spans 12 amino acids. The CDR3, as DNA: TGCAGCGTTGATTGGGATGTAACTGAAGCTTTCTTT. Protein product: CSVDWDVTEAFF. The whole variable domain, remainder taken from reference TRBV29-1 and TRBJ1-1, is SAVISQKPSRDICQRGTSLTIQCQVDSQVTMMFWYRQQPGQSLTLIATANQGSEATYESGFVIDKFPISRPNLTFSTLTVSNMSPEDSSIYLCSVDWDVTEAFFGQGTRLTVV.

This clonotype was detected once. The V gene is TRBV5-1, the J gene TRBJ2-1; a possible D gene is TRBD2 (5 bases). The CDR3 is 15 amino acids. Per germline, CDR1 SGHRS and CDR2 YFSETQ. V gave up 0 bases and J gave up 12 bases, with 19 bases separating them. This CDR3 is CASSLGGLVDEGQFF. DNA of the CDR3: TGCGCCAGCAGCTTGGGAGGCCTAGTTGACGAGGGGCAGTTCTTC.

This chain joins TRBV10-3 and TRBJ2-7; TRBD1 matches 11 bases. CDR3 size: 14 residues. V lost 6 bases and J lost 2; bases outside the gene matches: 3. Per germline, CDR1 ENHRY and CDR2 SYGVKD. CDR3: CAIRGQGETYEQYF. The CDR3, as DNA: TGTGCCATCAGGGGACAGGGGGAGACCTACGAGCAGTACTTC.

This rearrangement joins TRBV15 to TRBJ1-4, with D maybe TRBD1 (5 bases). CDR1 LNHNV and CDR2 YYDKDF come from the germline V gene (reference sequence). V dropped 5 bases and J dropped 8 bases, with 15 bases sitting between them. The CDR3 is made up of 14 amino acids. The CDR3 nucleotides are TGTGCCACCAGCTGGGACGTTGGCCTCGAAAAACTGTTTTTT. Translated, it gives CATSWDVGLEKLFF. Drawing the rest from reference TRBV15 and TRBJ1-4, the complete variable domain is DAMVIQNPRYQVTQFGKPVTLSCSQTLNHNVMYWYQQKSSQAPKLLFHYYDKDFNNEADTPDNFQSRRPNTSFCFLDIRSPGLGDTAMYLCATSWDVGLEKLFFGSGTQLSVL.

The V and J genes are TRBV5-1 and TRBJ2-2; D assignment may be TRBD1 or TRBD2 (6 bases each). Germline V gene sequence: CDR1 SGHRS, CDR2 YFSETQ. The CDR3 length is 13 residues. Trimming removed 6 bases from V and 7 bases from J, with 13 bases in between. CDR3 sequence (DNA): TGCGCCAGCACCCGGGGGCTTGACGGGGAGCTGTTTTTT. It yields the protein CASTRGLDGELFF.

The chain employs TRBV24-1 and TRBJ1-2; TRBD1 is a possible D gene (5 bases). Trimming removed 2 bases from V and 5 bases from J, with 11 bases in between. CDR1 is KGHDR and CDR2 is SFDVKD in the germline V gene. CDR3 length: 14 amino acids. CDR3 sequence reads: CATSDSAGSYGYTF. For the CDR3, the DNA is TGTGCCACCAGTGATTCGGCAGGGTCATATGGCTACACCTTC.

The chain carries TRBV28 and TRBJ2-5; tentatively, D is TRBD2 (6 bases). Germline V gene sequence: CDR1 MDHEN, CDR2 SYDVKM. With 6 bases removed from V and 5 bases from J, the gap between germline ends came to 22 bases. The CDR3 runs 16 residues. CDR3 sequence (DNA): TGTGCCAGCAGAACCGGGGTGGCTAGCGCGATCGAGACCCAGTACTTC. Amino acid sequence: CASRTGVASAIETQYF.

The rearrangement links TRBV4-3 to TRBJ2-4; D is undetermined. Germline V gene data show CDR1 as LGHNA and CDR2 as YSLEER. V gave up 1 base and J gave up 0 bases, with 4 bases separating them. The length of the CDR3 is 14 residues. This chain's CDR3 is CASSQGLAKNIQYF. DNA of the CDR3: TGCGCCAGCAGCCAAGGACTAGCCAAAAACATTCAGTACTTC.

The chain links TRBV5-5 to TRBJ2-1; 11 nucleotides match TRBD2. With V trimmed by 4 bases and J by 8 bases, 11 bases remained unmatched. The CDR3 contains 16 residues. Germline V gives CDR1 SGHKS, CDR2 YYEKEE (reference sequence). The CDR3 coding sequence is TGTGCCAGCAGCCCGCCACTAGCGGGAGTTGTTGATGAGCAGTTCTTC. The encoded protein is CASSPPLAGVVDEQFF.

The chain links TRBV14 to TRBJ2-7; D is unresolved. Per germline, CDR1 SGHDN and CDR2 FVKESK. V lost 4 bases, J lost 5 bases, and 21 bases lay in between. The CDR3 runs to 16 residues. CDR3 sequence (DNA): TGTGCCAGCAGCCCTACTACGACTTCGGTGGTCCACGAGCAGTACTTC. Amino acid sequence: CASSPTTTSVVHEQYF.

This clonotype was seen a single time. This rearrangement joins TRBV4-1 to TRBJ2-3, with TRBD1 identical over 7 bases. The CDR3 totals 15 residues. With 0 bases clipped from V and 1 base from J, the junction kept 1 base outside the gene matches. Germline lookup yields CDR1 MGHRA and CDR2 YSYEKL. This chain's CDR3 is CASSQEDRGTDTQYF. The CDR3 region has the DNA TGCGCCAGCAGCCAAGAAGACAGGGGCACAGATACGCAGTATTTT.

This clonotype showed up just a few times. The chain recombines TRBV11-3 with TRBJ2-5; no reliable D call. V shed 2 bases and J shed 2 bases, with 0 bases lying between them. The CDR3 contains 11 residues. Germline CDR1 is SGHNT and CDR2 is YENEEA. Here the CDR3 DNA reads TGTGCCAGCAGCTTACAAGAGACCCAGTACTTC. Its protein is CASSLQETQYF.

The chain couples TRBV29-1 to TRBJ1-2, with 8 positions matching TRBD1. V dropped 0 bases and J dropped 8; count of bases not matched to a gene: 5. Germline V gene data show CDR1 as SQVTM and CDR2 as ANQGSEA. The CDR3 contains 13 residues. CDR3 region: CSVEDPRGQGYTF. CDR3 nucleotides: TGCAGCGTTGAAGATCCCAGGGGGCAGGGCTACACCTTC.

CDR3 sequence (DNA): TGTGCCGGGGGAAGAGAGACCCAGTACTTC. It specifies CAGGRETQYF. This chain uses TRBV28 with TRBJ2-5, with D perhaps matching TRBD1 or TRBD2 (5 bases each). CDR1 is MDHEN and CDR2 is SYDVKM in the germline V gene. CDR3 size: 10 residues. V was trimmed by 11 bases and J by 4 bases, leaving 8 bases between them.

This clonotype was recorded once. This chain's CDR3 is CASSPGGSALQFEQFF. The CDR3 nucleotides read TGTGCCAGCAGCCCAGGGGGTAGCGCCTTACAATTTGAGCAGTTCTTC. V usage is TRBV11-2 and J usage is TRBJ2-1, with 7 positions matching TRBD1. The CDR3 consists of 16 residues. V dropped 5 bases and J dropped 9; count of bases not matched to a gene: 16. Germline-derived CDR1 and CDR2 are SGHAT and FQNNGV.

The rearrangement joins TRBV20-1 to TRBJ2-7; 9 bases match TRBD1. V lost 3 bases, J lost 7 bases, and 4 bases stayed unmatched. Germline loops: CDR1 DFQATT, CDR2 SNEGSKA (reference sequence). CDR3 size: 12 residues. CDR3: CSARHRGLEQYF. The CDR3 nucleotides are TGCAGTGCTAGGCACAGGGGGCTGGAGCAGTACTTC.

This chain links TRBV29-1 with TRBJ2-1, with D unclear. The CDR3 contains 13 residues. CDR1 SQVTM and CDR2 ANQGSEA come from the germline V gene. Trimming pared 4 bases from V and 0 bases from J, leaving 7 bases between. The CDR3, as DNA: TGCAGCGTTGTCTTGGTCTCCTACAATGAGCAGTTCTTC. Amino acids: CSVVLVSYNEQFF.